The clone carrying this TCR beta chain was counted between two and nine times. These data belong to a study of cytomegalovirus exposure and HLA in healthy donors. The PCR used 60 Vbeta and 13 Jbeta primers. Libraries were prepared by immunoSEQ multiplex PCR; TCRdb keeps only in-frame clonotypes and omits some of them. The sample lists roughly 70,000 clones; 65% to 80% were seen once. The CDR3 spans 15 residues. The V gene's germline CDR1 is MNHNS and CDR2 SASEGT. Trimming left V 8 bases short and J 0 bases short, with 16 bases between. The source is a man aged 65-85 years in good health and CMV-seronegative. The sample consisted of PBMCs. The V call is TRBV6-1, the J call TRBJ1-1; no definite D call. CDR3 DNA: TGTGCCAGCTCTCCGCAGAAATTCATGAACACTGAAGCTTTCTTT. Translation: CASSPQKFMNTEAFF.